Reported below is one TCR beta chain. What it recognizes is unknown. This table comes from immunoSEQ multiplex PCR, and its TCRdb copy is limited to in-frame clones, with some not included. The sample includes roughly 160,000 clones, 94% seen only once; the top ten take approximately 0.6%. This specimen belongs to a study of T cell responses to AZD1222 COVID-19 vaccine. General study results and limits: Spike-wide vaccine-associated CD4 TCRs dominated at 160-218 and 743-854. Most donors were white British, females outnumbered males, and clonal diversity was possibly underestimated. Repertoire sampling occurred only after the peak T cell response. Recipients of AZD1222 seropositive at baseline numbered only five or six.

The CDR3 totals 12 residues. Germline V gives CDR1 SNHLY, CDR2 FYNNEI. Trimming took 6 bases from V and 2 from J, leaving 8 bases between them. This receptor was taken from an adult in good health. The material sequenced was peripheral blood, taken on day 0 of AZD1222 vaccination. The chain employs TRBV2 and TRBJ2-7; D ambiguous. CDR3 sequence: CASRAATYEQYF. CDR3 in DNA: TGTGCCAGCAGGGCAGCAACCTACGAGCAGTACTTC.